One sample yielded the 17 T cell receptor beta chains listed below, sequenced in a study of shared clonotypes between healthy human individuals (dated by TCRdb to 2018 to 2021). The library relied on the immunoSEQ multiplex PCR assay. TCRdb's version of the immuneACCESS table is confined to in-frame rearrangements and falls short of the full clone set. An unresolved V gene accounts for under half of the shortfall where checked; the remainder is of unknown origin. A total of some 2,400,000 clones appear in this sample, roughly 95% of them only once. The ten largest account for over 0.1% of the sample. Sequencing was carried out using naive CD4+ T cells sorted from blood. The sample's cell subset or site label, in plain terms: CD45RA+ positively selected. Every receptor here comes from a man aged 18 to 30 in good health.

The chain links TRBV6-1 to TRBJ2-7, with no clear D. V lost 1 base and J 4 bases, leaving 8 bases between the germline ends. Germline lookup yields CDR1 MNHNS and CDR2 SASEGT. The CDR3 consists of 13 residues. CDR3 in DNA: TGTGCCAGCAGTGAAGGGAAATTGTACGAGCAGTACTTC. Amino acid sequence: CASSEGKLYEQYF.

V gene TRBV27 combines with J gene TRBJ1-6; 9 bases map to TRBD1. The CDR3 sequence is 14 residues long. CDR1 MNHEY and CDR2 SMNVEV come from the germline V gene (reference sequence). V lost 8 bases, J lost 10 bases, and 9 bases stayed unmatched. In DNA form, the CDR3 reads TGTGCCAGCGGTCGACAGGGGGAGACGTCACCCCTCCACTTT. Encoded protein: CASGRQGETSPLHF.

The rearrangement joins TRBV5-4 to TRBJ2-7, with 7 nucleotides matching TRBD1. Germline loops: CDR1 SGHNT, CDR2 YYREEE (reference sequence). V lost 4 bases to trimming and J lost 2 bases; unmatched junction nucleotides: 6. The CDR3 length is 14 residues. CDR3 DNA sequence: TGTGCCAGCAGCCCGGGACAGCGACCCTACGAGCAGTACTTC. It is translated as CASSPGQRPYEQYF.

The rearrangement uses TRBV7-9 and TRBJ2-1, with D possibly TRBD2 on 6 matching bases. V lost 0 bases to trimming and J lost 3 bases, with 12 bases between them. The CDR3 extends over 16 amino acids. Germline-derived CDR1 and CDR2 are SEHNR and FQNEAQ (reference sequence). The CDR3 coding sequence is TGTGCCAGCAGCTTAGCATCGGGGACTGTCTACAATGAGCAGTTCTTC. This encodes CASSLASGTVYNEQFF.

The rearrangement joins TRBV7-9 to TRBJ2-7; 9 bases align to TRBD2. CDR3 length: 15 amino acids. V shed 5 bases, J shed 2 bases, and the junction held 7 bases outside the gene matches. The germline V gene encodes CDR1 SEHNR and CDR2 FQNEAQ (reference sequence). CDR3 DNA sequence: TGTGCCAGCAGCCCGAGGGGACTAGCCGCCTACGAGCAGTACTTC. Its protein product is CASSPRGLAAYEQYF.

The chain carries TRBV7-2 and TRBJ1-2, with D hard to call. The CDR3 covers 14 residues. The germline V and J ends were trimmed by 5 bases and 3 bases, with 13 bases remaining between them. CDR1 SGHTA and CDR2 FQGNSA come from the germline V gene. The CDR3 spells CASSPYKVDYGYTF. In DNA, the CDR3 is TGTGCCAGCAGCCCCTACAAAGTAGACTATGGCTACACCTTC. Drawing the rest from reference TRBV7-2 and TRBJ1-2, the complete variable domain is GAGVSQSPSNKVTEKGKDVELRCDPISGHTALYWYRQSLGQGLEFLIYFQGNSAPDKSGLPSDRFSAERTGGSVSTLTIQRTQQEDSAVYLCASSPYKVDYGYTFGSGTRLTVV.

The V call is TRBV9, the J call TRBJ2-7; 13 bases fit TRBD2. The J segment lost 6 bases and the V segment lost 0 bases, leaving 6 bases of the junction unmatched. The CDR3 totals 16 residues. Germline-derived CDR1 and CDR2 are SGDLS and YYNGEE. The CDR3 sequence is CASSVGGLAGASEQYF. CDR3 nucleotides: TGTGCCAGCAGCGTAGGAGGACTAGCGGGAGCGTCCGAGCAGTACTTC.

This sequence joins TRBV5-6 and TRBJ2-3; D is uncertain. Germline CDR1 reads SGHDT; CDR2 reads YYEEEE. The CDR3 contains 13 residues. V was pared by 0 bases and J by 6 bases, with 8 bases between. CDR3 in amino acids: CASSLVGWDTQYF. In DNA form, the CDR3 reads TGTGCCAGCAGCTTGGTGGGGTGGGATACGCAGTATTTT.

The V gene is TRBV7-2, the J gene TRBJ2-7; weak D call: TRBD1 (7 bases). The germline CDR1 and CDR2 sequences are SGHTA and FQGNSA. This CDR3 comprises 15 residues. With 6 bases removed from V and 2 bases from J, the gap between germline ends came to 17 bases. Here the CDR3 reads CASSSAGQPTYEQYF. CDR3 coding DNA: TGTGCCAGCAGTTCTGCGGGACAGCCAACCTACGAGCAGTACTTC.

The J gene is TRBJ2-7, the V gene TRBV28; maybe TRBD1 (6 bases). This CDR3 has 13 amino acids. V gave up 10 bases and J gave up 3 bases, with 16 bases separating them. Germline V CDR1 and CDR2: MDHEN, SYDVKM. CDR3 residues: CANPQGQVYEQYF. The CDR3 bases are TGTGCCAACCCCCAGGGACAAGTCTACGAGCAGTACTTC.

The V and J genes are TRBV7-2 and TRBJ2-3, with D unresolved. V was clipped by 5 bases and J by 1 base, with 10 bases between them. Looked up from germline, CDR1 is SGHTA and CDR2 is FQGNSA. The CDR3 has 14 amino acids. The DNA for the CDR3 is TGTGCCAGCAGCCCGCCTCTCCGCACAGATACGCAGTATTTT. It encodes CASSPPLRTDTQYF.

The chain joins TRBV5-1 to TRBJ2-2; D is possibly TRBD1 (5 bases). The V gene's germline CDR1 is SGHRS and CDR2 YFSETQ. The V gene lost 0 bases and the J gene lost 5 bases, with 17 bases spanning the gap. There are 17 residues in the CDR3. CDR3 nucleotide sequence: TGCGCCAGCAGCTTGGTCGGTGTCAGGGATGGGACCGGGGAGCTGTTTTTT. Its translation is CASSLVGVRDGTGELFF. The variable domain in full, with the rest retrieved from reference TRBV5-1 and TRBJ2-2, is KAGVTQTPRYLIKTRGQQVTLSCSPISGHRSVSWYQQTPGQGLQFLFEYFSETQRNKGNFPGRFSGRQFSNSRSEMNVSTLELGDSALYLCASSLVGVRDGTGELFFGEGSRLTVL.

The DNA of the CDR3 is TGTGCCAGCAGTTACCCAACCCCCGAGCAGTACTTC. Translating gives CASSYPTPEQYF. The chain combines TRBV6-6 with TRBJ2-7; no definite D call. The CDR3 is 12 amino acids. Trimming pared 2 bases from V and 6 bases from J, leaving 8 bases between. The germline V gene has CDR1 MNHNY and CDR2 SVGAGI (reference sequence).

The V and J genes are TRBV18 and TRBJ1-1, with D unresolved. This CDR3 comprises 13 residues. The germline V gene encodes CDR1 KGHSH and CDR2 LQKENI. V lost 2 bases and J 3 bases, leaving 7 bases between the germline ends. Here the CDR3 DNA reads TGTGCCAGCTCACCAGTCGCGGACACTGAAGCTTTCTTT. This codes for CASSPVADTEAFF. The full variable domain, rest sourced from reference TRBV18 and TRBJ1-1, is NAGVMQNPRHLVRRRGQEARLRCSPMKGHSHVYWYRQLPEEGLKFMVYLQKENIIDESGMPKERFSAEFPKEGPSILRIQQVVRGDSAAYFCASSPVADTEAFFGQGTRLTVV.

The genes are TRBV19 and TRBJ1-4; TRBD1 might be the D (6 bases). The V gene lost 3 bases and the J gene lost 5 bases, with 10 bases spanning the gap. Germline V lookup: CDR1 LNHDA, CDR2 SQIVND (reference sequence). This CDR3 spans 14 amino acids. CDR3 nucleotides: TGTGCCAGTAGTATCACAGGGATGAATGAAAAACTGTTTTTT. This translates into CASSITGMNEKLFF.

The CDR3: CASSLGAAETQYF. In DNA, the CDR3 is TGTGCCAGCAGCTTAGGAGCGGCGGAGACCCAGTACTTC. This chain joins TRBV11-3 and TRBJ2-5, with D possibly being TRBD2 (5 bases). Germline CDR1 and CDR2: SGHNT and YENEEA. The CDR3 totals 13 residues. V gave up 1 base and J gave up 5 bases, with 8 bases separating them.

This CDR3 reads CASSFGTGAINQPQHF. The CDR3 nucleotides are TGTGCCAGCAGCTTCGGGACAGGGGCAATCAATCAGCCCCAGCATTTT. The rearrangement uses TRBV5-4 and TRBJ1-5; 10 bases align to TRBD1. The CDR3 has 16 residues. Per the germline V gene, CDR1 is SGHNT and CDR2 is YYREEE (reference sequence). The trim removed 2 bases at V and 3 bases at J, leaving 5 bases unmatched.